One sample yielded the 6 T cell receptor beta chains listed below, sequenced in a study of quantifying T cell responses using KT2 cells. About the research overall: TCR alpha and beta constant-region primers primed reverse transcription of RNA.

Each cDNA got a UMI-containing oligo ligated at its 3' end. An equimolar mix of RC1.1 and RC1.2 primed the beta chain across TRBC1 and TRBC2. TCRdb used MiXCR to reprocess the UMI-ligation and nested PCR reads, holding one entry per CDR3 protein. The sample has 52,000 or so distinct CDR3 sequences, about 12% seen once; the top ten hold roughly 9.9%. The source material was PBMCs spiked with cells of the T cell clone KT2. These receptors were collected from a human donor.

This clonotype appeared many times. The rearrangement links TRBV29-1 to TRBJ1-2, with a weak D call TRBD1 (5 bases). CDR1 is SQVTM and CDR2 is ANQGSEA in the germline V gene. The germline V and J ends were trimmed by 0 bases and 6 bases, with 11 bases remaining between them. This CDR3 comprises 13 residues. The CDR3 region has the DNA TGCAGCGTTGAAGAAAGGGGAGGGGATGGCTACACCTTC. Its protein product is CSVEERGGDGYTF.

CDR3 protein: CASSQDSRRPNTEAFF. DNA of the CDR3: TGCGCCAGCAGCCAAGATTCCCGCCGACCGAACACTGAAGCTTTCTTT. This sequence joins TRBV4-3 and TRBJ1-1, with no clear D. CDR3 size: 16 residues. Germline values: CDR1 LGHNA, CDR2 YSLEER. The V and J ends lost 0 bases and 1 base respectively, with 12 bases between them.

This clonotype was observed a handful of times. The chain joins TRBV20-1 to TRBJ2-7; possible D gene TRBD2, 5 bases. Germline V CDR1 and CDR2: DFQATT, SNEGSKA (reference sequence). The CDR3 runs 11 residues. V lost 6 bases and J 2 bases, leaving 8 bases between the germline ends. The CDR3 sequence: CSASGPYEQYF. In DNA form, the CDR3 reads TGCAGTGCGAGCGGTCCCTACGAGCAGTACTTC.

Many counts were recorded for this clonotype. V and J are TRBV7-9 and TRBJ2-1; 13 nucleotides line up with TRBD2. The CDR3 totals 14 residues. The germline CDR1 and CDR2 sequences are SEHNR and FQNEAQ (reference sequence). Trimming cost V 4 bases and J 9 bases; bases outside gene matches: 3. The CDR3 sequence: CASSSTSGGFEQFF. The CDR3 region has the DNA TGTGCCAGCAGCTCGACTAGCGGGGGGTTTGAGCAGTTCTTC.

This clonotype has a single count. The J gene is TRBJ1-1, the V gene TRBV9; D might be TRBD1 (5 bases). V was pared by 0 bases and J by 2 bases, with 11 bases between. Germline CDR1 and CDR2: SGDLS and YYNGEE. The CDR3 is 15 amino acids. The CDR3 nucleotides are TGTGCCAGCAGCGTAGTTAGGGGATCAAACACTGAAGCTTTCTTT. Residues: CASSVVRGSNTEAFF.

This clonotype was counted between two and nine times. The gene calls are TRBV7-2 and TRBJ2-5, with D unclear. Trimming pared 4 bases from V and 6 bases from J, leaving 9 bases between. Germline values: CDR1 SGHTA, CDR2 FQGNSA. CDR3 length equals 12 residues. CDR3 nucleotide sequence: TGTGCCAGCAGCTCCGCCCGTCAGACCCAGTACTTC. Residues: CASSSARQTQYF.